The source of this T cell receptor beta chain is a study of CD8 T cells in ankylosing spondylitis. TCRdb ran MiXCR on the 5' RACE reads and lists one entry per CDR3 protein. This table has approximately 190,000 distinct CDR3 sequences, over 10% appearing once. The length of the CDR3 is 15 residues. CDR1 and CDR2 (germline): SGHDT, YYEEEE. Concerning this clonotype: Given a much more abundant clone one base away, this may be a read error.

Specimen: blood, either unsorted or a sorted T cell fraction (not recorded which). The rearrangement links TRBV5-6 to TRBJ2-1; no clear D. This clonotype was sampled from a female donor with ankylosing spondylitis or in good health (not recorded which). The chain's CDR3 is CANSLEWGSYNEQFF. CDR3 bases: TGTGCCAACAGCTTGGAATGGGGCTCCTACAATGAGCAGTTCTTC.